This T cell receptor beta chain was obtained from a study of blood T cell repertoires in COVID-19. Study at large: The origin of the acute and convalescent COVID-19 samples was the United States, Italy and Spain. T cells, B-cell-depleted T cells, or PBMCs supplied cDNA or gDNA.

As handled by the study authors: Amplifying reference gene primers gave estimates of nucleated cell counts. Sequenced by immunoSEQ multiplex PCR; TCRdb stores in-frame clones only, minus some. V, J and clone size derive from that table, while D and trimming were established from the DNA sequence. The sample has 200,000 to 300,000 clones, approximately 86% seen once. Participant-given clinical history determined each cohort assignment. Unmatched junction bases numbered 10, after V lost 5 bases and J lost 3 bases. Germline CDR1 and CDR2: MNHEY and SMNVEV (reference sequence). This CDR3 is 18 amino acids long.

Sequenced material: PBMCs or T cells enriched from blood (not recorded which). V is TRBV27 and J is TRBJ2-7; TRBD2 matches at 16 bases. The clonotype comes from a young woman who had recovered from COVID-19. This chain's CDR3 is CASSASPGTSGRVYEQYF. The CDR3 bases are TGTGCCAGCAGTGCTTCTCCCGGGACTAGCGGGAGGGTCTACGAGCAGTACTTC.